This record concerns one T cell receptor beta chain sequence. This clonotype was observed many times. Its recognized antigen is unknown. The input lacks base qualities; no much larger clone sits a single base away. This entry is derived from a study of T cell repertoires in cytomegalovirus infection (dated by TCRdb to the late 2010s). Notes on the research overall: The HLA type of each donor mattered for the analysis, because public TCR beta signatures pointed to carriage of CMV infection along with the matching HLA type.

Points the paper makes about the study in general: Carriers of CMV infection plus the relevant HLA type were discriminated by the cumulative frequency of public TCR beta family members in the study cohort and in an independent roughly 380-donor cohort. The ex vivo response was dominated by HLA-C-restricted CMV-specific TCR beta clonotypes, which also provided the single most frequent clonotype in two of eight donors.

This sample was sequenced with an Illumina HiSeq 1500. In TCRdb, the public reads were trimmed at Q25 with fastp and aligned with MiXCR, with productive beta chains retained. Each entry is one CDR3 protein sequence, shown with its most common DNA and genes. The sample includes almost 550,000 distinct CDR3 sequences, with 16% observed a single time. The leading ten clones occupy under 30% of the sample. The V and J ends are trimmed by 2 bases and 1 base, leaving 8 bases between them. The CDR3 runs 14 residues from the cysteine to the phenylalanine. The read is trimmed to its CDR3 DNA, 42 bases read in frame from base 1. Looking up the germline V gene yields CDR1 SGHTA and CDR2 FQGNSA.

The rearrangement combines TRBV7-2 with TRBJ1-1; D gene: possibly TRBD1, on 6 matching bases. Sequences were obtained from CD8+ T cells from PBMCs. This sequence originates from a human donor in good health (CMV status not recorded). Some clones in this sample may be carry-over from other donors' samples. In nucleotide form, the sequence is TGTGCCAGCAGCTTAACAGGGAAGAACACTGAAGCTTTCTTT. Translated, this is CASSLTGKNTEAFF.